Each of the 4 T cell receptor beta chains below was sequenced from the same sample in a study of blood T cell repertoires in COVID-19. The data were produced by immunoSEQ multiplex PCR, yet TCRdb's version contains in-frame clones alone and is incomplete. This sample has about 170,000 clones, with over 75% found just once. The sequencing input was peripheral blood. These receptors all stem from a man in his 60s who had recovered from COVID-19.

V and J are TRBV5-4 and TRBJ1-1, with 12 positions matching TRBD1. CDR3 length equals 16 residues. V lost 4 bases to trimming and J lost 1 base; unmatched junction nucleotides: 5. From germline, CDR1 is SGHNT and CDR2 YYREEE (reference sequence). CDR3: CASSLGQGAQNTEAFF. As DNA, the CDR3 is TGTGCCAGCAGCCTGGGACAGGGGGCCCAGAACACTGAAGCTTTCTTT. Based on the CDR3 plus reference TRBV5-4 and TRBJ1-1, the full variable domain is ETGVTQSPTHLIKTRGQQVTLRCSSQSGHNTVSWYQQALGQGPQFIFQYYREEENGRGNFPPRFSGLQFPNYSSELNVNALELDDSALYLCASSLGQGAQNTEAFFGQGTRLTVV.

V and J are TRBV5-1 and TRBJ2-7; D is possibly TRBD2 (5 bases). The V gene's germline CDR1 is SGHRS and CDR2 YFSETQ. Trimming removed 2 bases from V and 11 bases from J, with 17 bases in between. The CDR3 extends over 13 amino acids. CDR3 DNA sequence: TGCGCCAGCAGCTTCAGAGGGCCGCTTGAGAAGTACTTC. This gives the protein CASSFRGPLEKYF.

This clone was counted a single time. The rearrangement uses TRBV24-1 and TRBJ1-2; tentative D call: TRBD1 (5 bases). Deletions cut 3 bases from V and 6 bases from J, with 10 bases between. This CDR3 contains 13 residues. CDR1 is KGHDR and CDR2 is SFDVKD in the germline V gene. The CDR3 DNA reads TGTGCCACCAGTGATCAGGCAGGGAATGGCTACACCTTC. Its translation is CATSDQAGNGYTF.

The rearrangement uses TRBV11-2 and TRBJ2-5; no firm D call. The germline V gene encodes CDR1 SGHAT and CDR2 FQNNGV. The CDR3 has 13 residues. V gave up 1 base and J gave up 2 bases, with 5 bases separating them. Here the CDR3 DNA reads TGTGCCAGCAGCTTAGCCCAGCAAGAGACCCAGTACTTC. Encoded protein: CASSLAQQETQYF.